The clone carrying this T cell receptor (beta chain) was picked up many times. The target antigen is unknown. The data derive from a study of neurological immune-mediated disorders. For the unsorted libraries, 2 million PBMCs stored at -80 C served as input. Synthesis of cDNA was accomplished via 5'RACE employing 10-nucleotide random UMIs. One entry per CDR3 protein results from TCRdb running MiXCR on the 5' RACE reads. Of tens of thousands of distinct CDR3 sequences in the sample, around 10% were seen once. This CDR3 is built from 14 residues. CDR1 and CDR2 from the germline V gene are SGHRS and YFSETQ. The V and J ends lost 4 bases and 6 bases, in that order; junction bases with no gene match: 6. Study-level results: The greatest TCR clonal expansion occurred in HTLV-1-associated myelopathy and the least in multiple sclerosis, which fell below healthy controls.

This clonotype originated in a woman between 25 and 40 years old with HTLV-1-associated myelopathy (HAM/TSP). Sequencing input: PBMCs. The chain links TRBV5-1 to TRBJ1-1; 10 nucleotides line up with TRBD1. The CDR3 reads CASSLGQGGSEAFF. The CDR3 DNA follows: TGCGCCAGCAGCCTAGGACAGGGGGGTTCTGAAGCTTTCTTT.